Below, 9 T cell receptor beta chains from the same sample are listed, as sequenced in a study of blood T cell repertoires in COVID-19. Only in-frame clones appear in the TCRdb table, and some are missing; sequencing was by immunoSEQ multiplex PCR. Of about 170,000 clones in the sample, 80% to 90% were seen once. Sequenced: peripheral blood. The receptors come from a woman aged 70-85 years who had recovered from COVID-19.

The chain joins TRBV5-1 to TRBJ1-1; possibly TRBD1 for D (6 bases). Germline values: CDR1 SGHRS, CDR2 YFSETQ. Trimming took off 2 bases at V and 10 bases at J, with 15 bases between the two ends. The CDR3 length is 13 residues. CDR3 residues: CASSFLQGAGAFF. The CDR3 nucleotides read TGCGCCAGCAGCTTCTTACAGGGTGCCGGAGCTTTCTTT.

This rearrangement joins TRBV3-1 (or the pseudogene TRBV3-2) to TRBJ2-5, with 12 bases matching TRBD2. Trimming took 3 bases from V and 5 from J; bases not matched to a gene: 13. Germline assignment: CDR1 LGHDT and CDR2 YNNKEL (reference sequence). The CDR3 length is 18 residues. The CDR3 loop is CASSHSGLAGGPGETQYF. The DNA for the CDR3 is TGTGCCAGCAGCCACTCGGGTCTAGCGGGAGGGCCGGGGGAGACCCAGTACTTC.

The chain couples TRBV7-3 to TRBJ2-3; D may be TRBD1 (5 bases). This CDR3 is 12 amino acids long. The ends were cut back, 5 bases at V and 6 bases at J, with 9 bases in the middle. The V gene's germline CDR1 is SGHTA and CDR2 FQGTGA. The CDR3: CASSVGVDTQYF. DNA for the CDR3: TGTGCCAGCAGCGTAGGGGTGGATACGCAGTATTTT.

This clone has only one observation. This chain joins TRBV6-5 and TRBJ2-1; a possible D gene is TRBD1 (5 bases). This CDR3 spans 14 amino acids. Trimming took 2 bases from V and 5 from J, leaving 10 bases between them. Germline V CDR1 and CDR2: MNHEY, SVGAGI. The CDR3 nucleotides are TGTGCCAGCAGTTACCGCGACAGAAACAATGAGCAGTTCTTC. It codes for CASSYRDRNNEQFF.

This sequence joins TRBV5-1 and TRBJ2-2, with unresolved D. V lost 2 bases and J 1 base, leaving 9 bases between the germline ends. Germline assignment: CDR1 SGHRS and CDR2 YFSETQ. This CDR3 comprises 15 residues. The CDR3: CASSFFGGNTGELFF. In DNA form, the CDR3 reads TGCGCCAGCAGCTTTTTCGGCGGGAACACCGGGGAGCTGTTTTTT. Full variable domain (missing parts from reference TRBV5-1 and TRBJ2-2): KAGVTQTPRYLIKTRGQQVTLSCSPISGHRSVSWYQQTPGQGLQFLFEYFSETQRNKGNFPGRFSGRQFSNSRSEMNVSTLELGDSALYLCASSFFGGNTGELFFGEGSRLTVL.

The V and J genes are TRBV7-7 and TRBJ2-5, with a weak D call TRBD2 (6 bases). The CDR3 consists of 16 residues. CDR1 SSHAT and CDR2 FNYEAQ come from the germline V gene (reference sequence). V was clipped by 4 bases and J by 2 bases, with 17 bases between them. CDR3 sequence (DNA): TGTGCCAGCAGCTCGGGACCCGGGGGTACACAAGAGACCCAGTACTTC. This sequence encodes CASSSGPGGTQETQYF.

This clone was counted between two and nine times. V and J are TRBV2 and TRBJ2-7; 8 bases align to TRBD2. The CDR3 runs to 16 residues. The germline V gene encodes CDR1 SNHLY and CDR2 FYNNEI. J was trimmed by 4 bases and V by 2 bases; bases with no gene match: 10. The CDR3 DNA reads as TGTGCCAGCAGTGAATGGGGGGCGGGAGGAGGTTACGAGCAGTACTTC. It encodes CASSEWGAGGGYEQYF.

V is TRBV5-4 and J is TRBJ2-3; tentatively, D is TRBD2 (5 bases). The CDR3 has 15 amino acids. The V gene's germline CDR1 is SGHNT and CDR2 YYREEE (reference sequence). The germline V and J ends were trimmed by 0 bases and 4 bases, with 12 bases remaining between them. CDR3 sequence reads: CASSLASGGPDTQYF. The CDR3 coding sequence is TGTGCCAGCAGCTTGGCAAGCGGTGGACCAGATACGCAGTATTTT.

This sequence joins TRBV2 and TRBJ1-4; TRBD1 is a possible D gene (6 bases). The CDR3 is 13 residues long. Germline values: CDR1 SNHLY, CDR2 FYNNEI. With 8 bases removed from V and 8 bases from J, the gap between germline ends came to 15 bases. Written as DNA, the CDR3 is TGTGCCAGCGACGTAGGGACAACCGAAAAACTGTTTTTT. It yields the protein CASDVGTTEKLFF.